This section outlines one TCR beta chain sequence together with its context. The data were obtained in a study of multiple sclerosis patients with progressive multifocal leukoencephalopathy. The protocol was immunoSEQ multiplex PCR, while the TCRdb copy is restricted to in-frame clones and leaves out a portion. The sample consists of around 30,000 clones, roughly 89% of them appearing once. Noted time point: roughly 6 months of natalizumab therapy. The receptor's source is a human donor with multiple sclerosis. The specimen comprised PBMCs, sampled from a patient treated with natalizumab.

The CDR3 reads CASSLGGTSGSSVEQFF. As DNA, the CDR3 is TGTGCCAGCAGCTTGGGGGGGACTAGCGGGAGTTCCGTTGAGCAGTTCTTC. The rearrangement links TRBV5-8 to TRBJ2-1, with 14 nucleotides matching TRBD2. The CDR3 length is 17 residues. The germline gives CDR1 SGHTS, CDR2 YDEGEE. The junction had 8 bases not matched to a gene; V was cut back by 0 bases and J by 9 bases.